A single sample gave rise to the 2 T cell receptor beta chains below, sequenced in a study of cytomegalovirus exposure and HLA in healthy donors. Primers: 60 Vbeta forward and 13 Jbeta reverse. Clones were sequenced by immunoSEQ multiplex PCR, and TCRdb holds only the in-frame ones, with some missing. The repertoire holds about 180,000 clones, with over 65% as singletons. The specimen sequenced was PBMCs. The receptors stem from a man aged 18 to 30 in good health and CMV-seronegative.

This clone was found once. The genes are TRBV5-4 and TRBJ1-1; a possible D gene is TRBD1 (5 bases). The CDR3 extends over 14 amino acids. Trimming took 2 bases from V and 4 from J, leaving 12 bases between them. The germline CDR1 and CDR2 sequences are SGHNT and YYREEE (reference sequence). This chain's CDR3 is CASSFHGGGTEAFF. CDR3 nucleotides: TGTGCCAGCAGCTTTCACGGGGGGGGCACTGAAGCTTTCTTT.

This chain links TRBV7-2 with TRBJ1-3; TRBD1 matches at 7 bases. V was clipped by 5 bases and J by 1 base; unmatched bases: 5. The CDR3 spans 15 residues. Looked up from germline, CDR1 is SGHTA and CDR2 is FQGNSA. CDR3 sequence reads: CASSLETGSGNTIYF. In nucleotides, the CDR3 is TGTGCCAGCAGCCTAGAGACAGGGTCTGGAAACACCATATATTTT.